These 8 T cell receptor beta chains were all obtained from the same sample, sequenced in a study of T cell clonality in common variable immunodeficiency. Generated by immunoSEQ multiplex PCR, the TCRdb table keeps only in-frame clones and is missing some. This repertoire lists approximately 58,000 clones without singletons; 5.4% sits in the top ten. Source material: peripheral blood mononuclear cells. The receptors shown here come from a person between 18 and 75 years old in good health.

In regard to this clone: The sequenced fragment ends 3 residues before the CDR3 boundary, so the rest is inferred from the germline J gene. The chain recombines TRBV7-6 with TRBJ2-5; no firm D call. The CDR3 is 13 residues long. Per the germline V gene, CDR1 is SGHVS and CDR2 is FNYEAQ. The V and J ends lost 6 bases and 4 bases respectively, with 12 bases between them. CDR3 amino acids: CASSFEPRETQYF. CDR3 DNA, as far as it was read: TGTGCCAGCAGTTTCGAGCCCCGAGAGACC. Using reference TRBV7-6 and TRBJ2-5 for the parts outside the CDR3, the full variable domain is GAGVSQSPRYKVTKRGQDVALRCDPISGHVSLYWYRQALGQGPEFLTYFNYEAQQDKSGLPNDRFSAERPEGSISTLTIQRTEQRDSAMYRCASSFEPRETQYFGPGTRLLVL.

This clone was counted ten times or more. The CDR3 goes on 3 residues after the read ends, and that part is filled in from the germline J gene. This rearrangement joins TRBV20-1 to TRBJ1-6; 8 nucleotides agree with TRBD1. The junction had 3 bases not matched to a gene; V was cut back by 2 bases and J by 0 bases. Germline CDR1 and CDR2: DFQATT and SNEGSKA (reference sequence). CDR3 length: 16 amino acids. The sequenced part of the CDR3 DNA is TGCAGTGCTAGACCTGGACAGGGCTCCTATAATTCACCC. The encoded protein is CSARPGQGSYNSP. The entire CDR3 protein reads CSARPGQGSYNSPLHF.

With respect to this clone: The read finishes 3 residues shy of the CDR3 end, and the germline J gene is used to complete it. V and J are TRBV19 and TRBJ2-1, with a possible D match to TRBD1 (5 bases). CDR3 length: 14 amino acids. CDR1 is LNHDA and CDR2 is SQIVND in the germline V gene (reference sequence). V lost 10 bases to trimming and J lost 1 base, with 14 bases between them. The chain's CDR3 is CATQGSGSYNEQFF. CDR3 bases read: TGTGCCACCCAGGGTTCCGGATCCTACAATGAG. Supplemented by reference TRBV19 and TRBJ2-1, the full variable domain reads DGGITQSPKYLFRKEGQNVTLSCEQNLNHDAMYWYRQDPGQGLRLIYYSQIVNDFQKGDIAEGYSVSREKKESFPLTVTSAQKNPTAFYLCATQGSGSYNEQFFGPGTRLTVL.

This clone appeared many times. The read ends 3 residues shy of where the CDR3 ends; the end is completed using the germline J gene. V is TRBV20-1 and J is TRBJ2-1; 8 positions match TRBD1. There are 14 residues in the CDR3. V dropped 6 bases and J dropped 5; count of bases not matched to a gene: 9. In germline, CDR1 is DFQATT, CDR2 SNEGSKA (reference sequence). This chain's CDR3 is CSAEPGQDNNEQFF. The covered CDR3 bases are TGCAGTGCAGAACCGGGACAGGACAACAATGAG.

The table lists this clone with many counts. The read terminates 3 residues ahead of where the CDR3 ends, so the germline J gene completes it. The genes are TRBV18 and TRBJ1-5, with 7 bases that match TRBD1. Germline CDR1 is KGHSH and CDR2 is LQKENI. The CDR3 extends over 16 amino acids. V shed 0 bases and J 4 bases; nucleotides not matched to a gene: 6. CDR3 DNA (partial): TGTGCCAGCTCACCACCCGGGACAGTCCAGAATCAGCCC. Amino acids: CASSPPGTVQNQP. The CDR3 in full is CASSPPGTVQNQPQHF.

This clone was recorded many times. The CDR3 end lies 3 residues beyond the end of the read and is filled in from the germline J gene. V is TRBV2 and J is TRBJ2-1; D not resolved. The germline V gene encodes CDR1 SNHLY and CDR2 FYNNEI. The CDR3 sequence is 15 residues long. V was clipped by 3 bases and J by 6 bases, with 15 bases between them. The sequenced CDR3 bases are TGTGCCAGCAGTGACATGGCATCAGGTATCAATGAG. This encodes CASSDMASGINE. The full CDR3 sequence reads CASSDMASGINEQFF. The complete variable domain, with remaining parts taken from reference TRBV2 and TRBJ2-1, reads EPEVTQTPSHQVTQMGQEVILRCVPISNHLYFYWYRQILGQKVEFLVSFYNNEISEKSEIFDDQFSVERPDGSNFTLKIRSTKLEDSAMYFCASSDMASGINEQFFGPGTRLTVL.

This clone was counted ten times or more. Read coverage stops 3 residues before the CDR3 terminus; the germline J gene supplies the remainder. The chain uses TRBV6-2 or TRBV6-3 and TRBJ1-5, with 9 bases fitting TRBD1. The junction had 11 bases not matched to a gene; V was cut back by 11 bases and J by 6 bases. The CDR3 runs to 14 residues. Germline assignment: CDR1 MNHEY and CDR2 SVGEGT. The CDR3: CASKQGTGRQPQHF. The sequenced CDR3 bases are TGTGCCTCCAAACAGGGGACAGGGCGTCAGCCC.

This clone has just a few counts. Incomplete CDR3 DNA: TGCAGTGCTAGCCGGGACAGACAGTCCTACAATGAG. Protein: CSASRDRQSYNE. The CDR3 in full is CSASRDRQSYNEQFF. This chain connects TRBV20-1 to TRBJ2-1; 7 bases agree with TRBD1. Sequencing ends 3 residues short of the CDR3 end; the germline J gene provides the rest. This CDR3 comprises 15 residues. Germline V gene lookup returns CDR1 DFQATT and CDR2 SNEGSKA (reference sequence). J lost 1 base, V lost 3 bases, and 6 bases had no gene match.